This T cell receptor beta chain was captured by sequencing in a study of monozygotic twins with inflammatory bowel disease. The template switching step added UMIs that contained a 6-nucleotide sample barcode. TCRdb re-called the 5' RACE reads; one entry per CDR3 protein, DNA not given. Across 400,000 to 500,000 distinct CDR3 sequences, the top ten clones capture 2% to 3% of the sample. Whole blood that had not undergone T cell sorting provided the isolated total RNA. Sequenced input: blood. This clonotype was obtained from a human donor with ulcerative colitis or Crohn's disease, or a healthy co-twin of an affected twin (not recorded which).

The chain's CDR3 is CASSGVGRSGHTGELFF. V usage is TRBV9 and J usage is TRBJ2-2. Germline V lookup: CDR1 SGDLS, CDR2 YYNGEE. The CDR3 contains 17 residues.